The 22 T cell receptor beta chains below come from one sample, sequenced in a study of blood T cell repertoires in COVID-19. Assay: immunoSEQ multiplex PCR; the TCRdb copy retains only in-frame clones and omits some. In the table there are some 150,000 clones, about 91% of which are singletons. The sequenced sample consisted of peripheral blood. The receptors stem from a woman in her fifties or sixties with acute or convalescent COVID-19.

The chain carries TRBV6-5 and TRBJ2-5, with 10 bases matching TRBD2. V gave up 6 bases and J gave up 5 bases; unmatched junction bases: 9. In germline, CDR1 is MNHEY, CDR2 SVGAGI. There are 15 residues in the CDR3. The CDR3 nucleotides are TGTGCCAGCAGGGAGAGCGGGAGGGCCGGCGAGACCCAGTACTTC. This codes for CASRESGRAGETQYF.

The table lists this clone with a count of one. The V and J genes are TRBV6-5 and TRBJ2-5; no clear D gene. Germline CDR1 is MNHEY and CDR2 is SVGAGI. The CDR3 length is 14 residues. V shed 2 bases and J shed 3 bases, with 10 bases lying between them. CDR3 bases: TGTGCCAGCAGTTACCAGACTGGAGAAGAGACCCAGTACTTC. Its protein product is CASSYQTGEETQYF.

Regarding this clone: The junction does not match germline at one end; this may be a read error. The CDR3 DNA reads TGTGCCAGCAGTGACTCTCGGGGCACTGAAGCTTTCTTT. Translated, it gives CASSDSRGTEAFF. V gene TRBV6-2 or TRBV6-3 combines with J gene TRBJ1-1, with D unresolved. The CDR3 extends over 13 amino acids. Germline-derived CDR1 and CDR2 are MNHEY and SVGEGT.

The chain carries TRBV7-3 and TRBJ2-7; 8 positions match TRBD1. V shed 2 bases and J 4 bases; nucleotides not matched to a gene: 1. CDR3 length: 13 amino acids. Germline CDR1 SGHTA, CDR2 FQGTGA. The CDR3 protein is CASSLDRGYEQYF. The CDR3 bases are TGTGCCAGCAGCTTAGACAGGGGATACGAGCAGTACTTC. The entire variable domain, with the rest obtained from reference TRBV7-3 and TRBJ2-7, is as follows: GAGVSQTPSNKVTEKGKYVELRCDPISGHTALYWYRQSLGQGPEFLIYFQGTGAADDSGLPNDRFFAVRPEGSVSTLKIQRTERGDSAVYLCASSLDRGYEQYFGPGTRLTVT.

The J gene is TRBJ2-7, the V gene TRBV4-2, with 8 bases matching TRBD2. Trimming cost V 8 bases and J 1 base; bases outside gene matches: 7. The germline gives CDR1 LGHNA, CDR2 YNFKEQ. The CDR3 runs to 14 residues. The CDR3 spells CASAPGGASYEQYF. CDR3 nucleotide sequence: TGTGCCAGCGCACCGGGAGGGGCTTCCTACGAGCAGTACTTC.

The genes are TRBV9 and TRBJ1-2; 9 bases align to TRBD1. CDR3 length equals 14 residues. Germline assignment: CDR1 SGDLS and CDR2 YYNGEE. V shed 0 bases, J shed 5 bases, and the junction held 2 bases outside the gene matches. CDR3 region: CASSVAGTGYGYTF. The CDR3 region has the DNA TGTGCCAGCAGCGTAGCAGGGACAGGGTATGGCTACACCTTC.

This sequence joins TRBV24-1 and TRBJ2-1; 7 nucleotides align to TRBD1. This CDR3 is 16 amino acids long. V lost 2 bases and J lost 4; bases outside the gene matches: 7. Germline-derived CDR1 and CDR2 are KGHDR and SFDVKD. This CDR3 reads CATSDSGQSLYNEQFF. In DNA form, the CDR3 reads TGTGCCACCAGTGATTCGGGACAGTCTCTGTACAATGAGCAGTTCTTC.

This sequence joins TRBV7-9 and TRBJ1-1; D not resolved. Germline V gene data show CDR1 as SEHNR and CDR2 as FQNEAQ (reference sequence). The CDR3 runs to 12 residues. Trimming cost V 8 bases and J 7 bases, with 14 bases left between them. CDR3 in DNA: TGTGCCAGCGATGCGGCGGAGGGTGAAGCTTTCTTT. Translation gives CASDAAEGEAFF.

V and J are TRBV4-3 and TRBJ2-7; D perhaps matches TRBD2 (6 bases). V shed 0 bases and J shed 6 bases, with 27 bases lying between them. CDR1 and CDR2 (germline): LGHNA, YSLEER. CDR3 length equals 19 residues. DNA for the CDR3: TGCGCCAGCAGCCAAGACGCTTCGCTCCAGGGAGGAATCTATATCGAGCAGTACTTC. This codes for CASSQDASLQGGIYIEQYF.

The chain recombines TRBV2 with TRBJ2-1; 8 bases are shared with TRBD2. The CDR3 spans 14 residues. V was pared by 6 bases and J by 7 bases, with 8 bases of the junction left unmatched. Germline V gene sequence: CDR1 SNHLY, CDR2 FYNNEI. The CDR3 reads CASSLVAGRNEQFF. The CDR3 DNA follows: TGTGCCAGCAGCTTGGTAGCGGGAAGGAATGAGCAGTTCTTC.

The CDR3: CASSRDGGSTGELFF. In nucleotides, the CDR3 is TGCGCCAGCAGCCGAGACGGGGGAAGTACCGGGGAGCTGTTTTTT. The chain recombines TRBV4-3 with TRBJ2-2; weak D call: TRBD2 (6 bases). With 4 bases removed from V and 5 bases from J, the gap between germline ends came to 14 bases. CDR1 is LGHNA, CDR2 YSLEER, per germline. This CDR3 has 15 residues.

The V and J genes are TRBV5-4 and TRBJ2-7, with TRBD1 identical over 10 bases. The CDR3 covers 16 residues. The germline CDR1 and CDR2 sequences are SGHNT and YYREEE (reference sequence). V dropped 4 bases and J dropped 5; count of bases not matched to a gene: 12. The CDR3 DNA is TGTGCCAGCAGCCCGGGCGGGGACAGGGGCACCCACGAGCAGTACTTC. As protein: CASSPGGDRGTHEQYF.

The CDR3: CASSPGGRLNTEAFF. In DNA form, the CDR3 reads TGCGCCAGCAGCCCGGGGGGACGGTTGAACACTGAAGCTTTCTTT. This chain links TRBV5-1 with TRBJ1-1; D may be TRBD1 (5 bases). Trimming took off 4 bases at V and 0 bases at J, with 13 bases between the two ends. The germline V gene encodes CDR1 SGHRS and CDR2 YFSETQ. CDR3 size: 15 residues.

The chain has TRBV2 and TRBJ1-4, with D possibly TRBD1 on 5 matching bases. CDR1 is SNHLY and CDR2 is FYNNEI in the germline V gene. Trimming shortened V by 6 bases and J by 6 bases, and 11 bases separated the two germline ends. The CDR3 is 13 residues long. In nucleotides, the CDR3 is TGTGCCAGCAGCCTCCGGGGGGATGAAAAACTGTTTTTT. Translating gives CASSLRGDEKLFF.

The genes are TRBV3-1 (or the pseudogene TRBV3-2) and TRBJ1-2; a weak D match, TRBD1 (6 bases). The CDR3 covers 16 residues. V was shortened by 3 bases and J by 1 base, with 15 bases between the two germline ends. CDR1 and CDR2 from the germline V gene are LGHDT and YNNKEL (reference sequence). CDR3 region: CASSQGWPGDNYGYTF. CDR3 DNA: TGTGCCAGCAGCCAGGGGTGGCCAGGGGATAACTATGGCTACACCTTC.

Only a few counts were recorded for this clone. The chain joins TRBV4-1 to TRBJ2-7; 8 bases are shared with TRBD1. The junction had 5 bases not matched to a gene; V was cut back by 6 bases and J by 1 base. The CDR3 has 14 amino acids. Germline V CDR1 and CDR2: MGHRA, YSYEKL. CDR3 amino acids: CASSAGTGSYEQYF. In DNA, the CDR3 is TGCGCCAGCAGTGCCGGGACAGGTTCCTACGAGCAGTACTTC.

The J gene is TRBJ2-3, the V gene TRBV30; no clear D. Per germline, CDR1 GTSNPN and CDR2 SVGIG (reference sequence). The CDR3 is 11 amino acids. The germline V and J ends were trimmed by 0 bases and 6 bases, with 4 bases remaining between them. CDR3 amino acids: CAWSVEDTQYF. CDR3 nucleotide sequence: TGTGCCTGGAGTGTAGAGGATACGCAGTATTTT.

V gene TRBV7-9 combines with J gene TRBJ2-5; TRBD1 might be the D (5 bases). From germline, CDR1 is SEHNR and CDR2 FQNEAQ (reference sequence). V was clipped by 4 bases and J by 0 bases, with 12 bases between them. The CDR3 loop spans 15 amino acids. The CDR3 loop reads CASSYLLGDQETQYF. The DNA for the CDR3 is TGTGCCAGCAGCTACTTATTAGGGGACCAAGAGACCCAGTACTTC.

V gene TRBV19 combines with J gene TRBJ2-1, with a weak D call TRBD2 (7 bases). CDR1 is LNHDA and CDR2 is SQIVND in the germline V gene (reference sequence). This CDR3 contains 14 residues. Trimming took 8 bases from V and 6 from J, leaving 17 bases between them. The CDR3 reads CASARTGGANEQFF. CDR3 nucleotides: TGTGCCAGTGCAAGGACTGGGGGGGCCAATGAGCAGTTCTTC.

This clone is a singleton in its sample. The chain carries TRBV29-1 and TRBJ2-7, with 7 bases matching TRBD1. This CDR3 spans 12 amino acids. V lost 4 bases to trimming and J lost 6 bases; unmatched junction nucleotides: 6. Germline CDR1 and CDR2: SQVTM and ANQGSEA. The CDR3 region is CSVVTGVGEQYF. The CDR3 DNA follows: TGCAGCGTTGTTACAGGGGTCGGCGAGCAGTACTTC.

The rearrangement joins TRBV7-8 to TRBJ1-6, with a weak D call TRBD1 (5 bases). V was trimmed by 0 bases and J by 6 bases, leaving 9 bases between them. The CDR3 is 15 residues long. From germline, CDR1 is SGHVS and CDR2 FQNEAQ. In nucleotides, the CDR3 is TGTGCCAGCAGCTTAGCGAACAGGTTTAATTCACCCCTCCACTTT. Translation gives CASSLANRFNSPLHF. Full variable domain (remainder filled in from reference TRBV7-8 and TRBJ1-6): GAGVSQSPRYKVAKRGQDVALRCDPISGHVSLFWYQQALGQGPEFLTYFQNEAQLDKSGLPSDRFFAERPEGSVSTLKIQRTQQEDSAVYLCASSLANRFNSPLHFGNGTRLTVT.

The chain has TRBV6-5 and TRBJ2-2; the D gene is possibly TRBD1 (5 bases). The CDR3 length is 15 residues. The germline V and J ends were trimmed by 9 bases and 3 bases, with 17 bases remaining between them. CDR1 and CDR2 (germline): MNHEY, SVGAGI. Here the CDR3 reads CASSTTASYTGELFF. CDR3 nucleotide sequence: TGTGCCAGTTCCACGACAGCCTCATACACCGGGGAGCTGTTTTTT.